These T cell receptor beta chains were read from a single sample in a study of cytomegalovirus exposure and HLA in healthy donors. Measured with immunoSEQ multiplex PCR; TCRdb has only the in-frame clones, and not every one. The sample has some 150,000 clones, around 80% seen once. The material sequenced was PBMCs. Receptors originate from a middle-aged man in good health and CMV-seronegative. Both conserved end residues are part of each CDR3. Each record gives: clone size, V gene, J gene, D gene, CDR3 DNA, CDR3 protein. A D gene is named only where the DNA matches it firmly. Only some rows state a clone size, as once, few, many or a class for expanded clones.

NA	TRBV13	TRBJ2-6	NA	TGTGCCAGCAGCATCAGGGTCACTGGGGCCAACGTCCTGACTTTC	CASSIRVTGANVLTF
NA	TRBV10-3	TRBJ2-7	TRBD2	TGTGCCATCAGTGAACTAGCGGGAGAGTTGGGGTCCTACGAGCAGTACTTC	CAISELAGELGSYEQYF
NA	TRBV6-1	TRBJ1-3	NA	TGTGCCAGCAGACTAGACGAAAACACCATATATTTT	CASRLDENTIYF
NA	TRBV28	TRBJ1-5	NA	TGTGCCAGCAGTTTGACCAGGCTCAATCAGCCCCAGCATTTT	CASSLTRLNQPQHF
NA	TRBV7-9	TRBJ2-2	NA	TGTGCCACTATTACCGGGGAGCTGTTTTTT	CATITGELFF
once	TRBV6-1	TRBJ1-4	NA	TGTGCCAGCAGTGAATCAGGGCGGGAAAAACTGTTTTTT	CASSESGREKLFF
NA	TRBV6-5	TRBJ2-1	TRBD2	TGTGCCAGCAGTTACTCGACTAGCGGGAGAGGAAATGAGCAGTTCTTC	CASSYSTSGRGNEQFF
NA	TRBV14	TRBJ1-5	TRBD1	TGTGCCAGCAGCCAAGATCTGGACAGGGTTTTTCAGCCCCAGCATTTT	CASSQDLDRVFQPQHF
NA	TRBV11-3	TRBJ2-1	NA	TGTGCCAGCAGCTCCAGACCCTCGGGAGAGCAGTTCTTC	CASSSRPSGEQFF
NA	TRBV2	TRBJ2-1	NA	TGTGCCAGCAAACTCGACTACATCTCCTACAATGAGCAGTTCTTC	CASKLDYISYNEQFF
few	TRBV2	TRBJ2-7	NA	TGTGCCAGCAGCGTAAACAAAATATACGAGCAGTACTTC	CASSVNKIYEQYF
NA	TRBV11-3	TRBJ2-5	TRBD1	TGTGCCAGCAGCGTCGGACAGGGGATCGTGGAGACCCAGTACTTC	CASSVGQGIVETQYF
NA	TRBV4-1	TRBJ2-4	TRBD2	TGCGCCAGCAGCCATAACCCCCAGGGACTAGCGGAGGGGAGTCAGTACTTC	CASSHNPQGLAEGSQYF
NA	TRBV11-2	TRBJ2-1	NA	TGTGCCAGCAGCTCCTGGGACAACCACAATGAGCAGTTCTTC	CASSSWDNHNEQFF
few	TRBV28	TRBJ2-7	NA	TGTGCCAGCAGTTCGACAGCTACCTACGAGCAGTACTTC	CASSSTATYEQYF
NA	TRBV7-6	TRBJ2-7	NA	TGTGCCAGCAGCCCGCACAGGGACGGCCACGAGCAGTACTTC	CASSPHRDGHEQYF
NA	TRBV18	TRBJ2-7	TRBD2	TGTGCCAGCTCACCACTGCGGACTAGCGGTACCTACGAGCAGTACTTC	CASSPLRTSGTYEQYF
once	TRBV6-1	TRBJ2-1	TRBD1	TGTGCCAGCAGTGATTGGGGACAGGGGGCCAGTGAGCAGTTCTTC	CASSDWGQGASEQFF
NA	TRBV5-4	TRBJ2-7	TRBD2	TGTGCCAGCAGCTTACCAAGACTAGCGGGTTACGAGCAGTACTTC	CASSLPRLAGYEQYF
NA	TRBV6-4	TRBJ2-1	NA	TGTGCCAGCAGTGCCCGAAACTTCGATGAGCAGTTCTTC	CASSARNFDEQFF
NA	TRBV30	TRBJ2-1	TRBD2	TGTGCCTGGAGTAGCATGTGGCGGGAGGATAGCTACAATGAGCAGTTCTTC	CAWSSMWREDSYNEQFF
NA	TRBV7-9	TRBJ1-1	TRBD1	TGTGCCAGCAGCTCCCGGGACAGGGAGGTGTCTTTCTTT	CASSSRDREVSFF
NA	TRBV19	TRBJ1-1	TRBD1	TGTGCCAGTAGTCCCGCGGACAGGGGCGCTGAAGCTTTCTTT	CASSPADRGAEAFF
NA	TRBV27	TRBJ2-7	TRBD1	TGTGCCAGCAGTCATGACAGGGAACCACCCTACGAGCAGTACTTC	CASSHDREPPYEQYF
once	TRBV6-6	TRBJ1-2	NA	TGTGCCAGCAGCCGACAGAACTACACCTTC	CASSRQNYTF
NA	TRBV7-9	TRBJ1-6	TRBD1	TGTGCCAGCAGCCCGGGACAGGGATATTCACCCCTCCACTTT	CASSPGQGYSPLHF
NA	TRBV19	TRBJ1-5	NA	TGTGCCAGTAGTTCTAAGGGGCAGACAAAGCCCCAGCATTTT	CASSSKGQTKPQHF
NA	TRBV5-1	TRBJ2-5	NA	TGCGCCAGCAGCTTGGCCGCTGGCCCGGGAATACAAGAGACCCAGTACTTC	CASSLAAGPGIQETQYF
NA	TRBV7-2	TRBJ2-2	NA	TGTGCCAGCAGCGTAACCTCGCGCGGTAACACCGGGGAGCTGTTTTTT	CASSVTSRGNTGELFF
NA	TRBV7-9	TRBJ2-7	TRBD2	TGTGCCAGCAGCTCAGTTTGGGGTGACGGGAGGGTAGACGAGCAGTACTTC	CASSSVWGDGRVDEQYF
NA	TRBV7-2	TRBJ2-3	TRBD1	TGTGCCAGCAGCTACGGACAGGGGACAGATACGCAGTATTTT	CASSYGQGTDTQYF
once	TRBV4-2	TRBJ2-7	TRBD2	TGTGCCAGCAGCCTATTATTGCGAGCGGGAGGCTACGAGCAGTACTTC	CASSLLLRAGGYEQYF
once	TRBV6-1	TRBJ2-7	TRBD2	TGTGCCAGCAGTGATTCTAGCGGGATATACGAGCAGTACTTC	CASSDSSGIYEQYF
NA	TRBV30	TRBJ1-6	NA	TGTGCCTGGGTGTCAGGGGTAAATTCACCCCTCCACTTT	CAWVSGVNSPLHF
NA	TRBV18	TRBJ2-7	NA	TGTGCCAGCTCACCACCATTGACATGGCTCTGTTACGAGCAGTACTTC	CASSPPLTWLCYEQYF
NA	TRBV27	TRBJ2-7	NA	TGTGCCAGCAGTTCCCAAGGGGCAGGGGCCTACGAGCAGTACTTC	CASSSQGAGAYEQYF
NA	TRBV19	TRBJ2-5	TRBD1	TGTGCCAGTAGTCGGGACAGGGAAGGGGAGACCCAGTACTTC	CASSRDREGETQYF
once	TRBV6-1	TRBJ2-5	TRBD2	TGTGCCGGGGCATTAGCGGGAGTGGGTGGAGAGACCCAGTACTTC	CAGALAGVGGETQYF
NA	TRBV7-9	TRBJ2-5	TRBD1	TGTGCCAGCATGAGGGGGCGCGGGGAGACCCAGTACTTC	CASMRGRGETQYF
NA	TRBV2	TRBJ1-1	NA	TGTGCCAGCACCGGACGGGGACACCTGAACACTGAAGCTTTCTTT	CASTGRGHLNTEAFF
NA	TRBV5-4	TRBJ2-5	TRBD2	TGTGCCAGCAGCTTCCGGGGGGTAGGAGAGACCCAGTACTTC	CASSFRGVGETQYF
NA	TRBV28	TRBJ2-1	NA	TGTGCCAGCACTACCCCTGGTCGTGAGCAGTTCTTC	CASTTPGREQFF
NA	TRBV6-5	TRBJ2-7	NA	TGTGCCAGCAGTCCAATTTCAGGGGAGGGCTACGAGCAGTACTTC	CASSPISGEGYEQYF
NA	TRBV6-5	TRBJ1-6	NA	TGTGCCAGTTGCCGGAGCTCCTATAATTCACCCCTCCACTTT	CASCRSSYNSPLHF
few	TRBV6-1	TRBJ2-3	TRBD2	TGTGCCAGCTCGTTGCGGGAGGGCCCTAATACGCAGTATTTT	CASSLREGPNTQYF
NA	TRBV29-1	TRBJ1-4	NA	TGCAGCGCTCAGGGCGGGGGACCAGGTGAAAAACTGTTTTTT	CSAQGGGPGEKLFF
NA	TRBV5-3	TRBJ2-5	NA	TGTGCCAGAAGCTTGTGTTTTTACAGGCAAGAGACCCAGTACTTC	CARSLCFYRQETQYF
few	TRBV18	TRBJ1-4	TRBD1	TGTGCCAGCTCACCGCAGGGGGCTAATGAAAAACTGTTTTTT	CASSPQGANEKLFF
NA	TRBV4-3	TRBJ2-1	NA	TGCGCCAGCAGCCAAGACTACACGGAAGTGAGGGCACCCCTCTACAATGAGCAGTTCTTC	CASSQDYTEVRAPLYNEQFF
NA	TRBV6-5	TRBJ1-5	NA	TGTGCCAGCAGTTCGGGTGGTTGGCCCCAGCATTTT	CASSSGGWPQHF
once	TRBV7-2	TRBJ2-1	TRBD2	TGTGCCAGCAGCTTAGGACTAGCGGGAGCGGGGTATGAGCAGTTCTTC	CASSLGLAGAGYEQFF
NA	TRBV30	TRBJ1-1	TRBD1	TGTGCCTGGAGTGGACAGGGGAACACTGAAGCTTTCTTT	CAWSGQGNTEAFF
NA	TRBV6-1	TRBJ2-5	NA	TGTGCCACTTCCCCAGGGATCCAAGAGACCCAGTACTTC	CATSPGIQETQYF
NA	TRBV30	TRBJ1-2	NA	TGTGCCTGGACCCCGGGAGGCTATGGCTACACCTTC	CAWTPGGYGYTF
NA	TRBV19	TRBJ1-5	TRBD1	TGTGCCAGTAGATACACAGGGGAGAATCAGCCCCAGCATTTT	CASRYTGENQPQHF
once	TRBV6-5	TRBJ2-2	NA	TGTGCCAGCAGTTACTCATGGGGCCAACGCACCGGGGAGCTGTTTTTT	CASSYSWGQRTGELFF
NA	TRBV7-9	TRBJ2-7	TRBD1	TGTGCCAGCAGACCGACAGGGCCCTACGAGCAGTACTTC	CASRPTGPYEQYF
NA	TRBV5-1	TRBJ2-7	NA	TGCGCCAGCAGCCCGACAGGTTTCTACGAGCAGTACTTC	CASSPTGFYEQYF
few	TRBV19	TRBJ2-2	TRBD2	TGTGCCAGTAGTATTATAGCGGGAGGGCCCGGGGAGCTGTTTTTT	CASSIIAGGPGELFF